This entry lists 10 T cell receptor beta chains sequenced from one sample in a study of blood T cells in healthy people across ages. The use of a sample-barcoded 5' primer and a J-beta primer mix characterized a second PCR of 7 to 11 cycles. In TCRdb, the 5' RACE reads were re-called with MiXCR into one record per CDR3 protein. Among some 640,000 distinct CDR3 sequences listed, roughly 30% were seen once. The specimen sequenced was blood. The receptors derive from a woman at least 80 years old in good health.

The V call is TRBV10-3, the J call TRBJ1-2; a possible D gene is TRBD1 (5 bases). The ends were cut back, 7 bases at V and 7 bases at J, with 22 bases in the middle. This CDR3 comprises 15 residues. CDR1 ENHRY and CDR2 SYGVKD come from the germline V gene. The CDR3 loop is CAINQGPGVSLGYTF. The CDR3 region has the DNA TGTGCCATCAATCAGGGACCAGGCGTAAGCCTTGGCTACACCTTC.

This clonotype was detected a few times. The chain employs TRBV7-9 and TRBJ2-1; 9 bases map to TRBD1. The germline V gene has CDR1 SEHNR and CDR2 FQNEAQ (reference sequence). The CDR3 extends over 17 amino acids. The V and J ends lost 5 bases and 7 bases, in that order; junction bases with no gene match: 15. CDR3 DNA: TGTGCCAGCAGCCCATCCACGACAGGGGGTTTTCGAAATGAGCAGTTCTTC. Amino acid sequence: CASSPSTTGGFRNEQFF. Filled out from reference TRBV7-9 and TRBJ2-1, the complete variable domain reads DTGVSQNPRHKITKRGQNVTFRCDPISEHNRLYWYRQTLGQGPEFLTYFQNEAQLEKSRLLSDRFSAERPKGSFSTLEIQRTEQGDSAMYLCASSPSTTGGFRNEQFFGPGTRLTVL.

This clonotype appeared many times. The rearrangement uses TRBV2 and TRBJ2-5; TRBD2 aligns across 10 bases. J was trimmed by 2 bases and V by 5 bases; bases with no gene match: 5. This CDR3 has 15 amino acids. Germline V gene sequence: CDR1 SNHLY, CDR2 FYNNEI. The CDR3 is CASSLTSGHQETQYF. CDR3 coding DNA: TGTGCCAGCAGTTTGACTAGCGGGCATCAAGAGACCCAGTACTTC.

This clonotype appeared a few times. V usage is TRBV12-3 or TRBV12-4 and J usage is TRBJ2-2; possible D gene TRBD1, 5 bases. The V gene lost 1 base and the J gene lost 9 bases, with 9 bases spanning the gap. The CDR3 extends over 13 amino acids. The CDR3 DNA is TGTGCCAGCAGTTTAGGGGGCAGCCGGGAGCTGTTTTTT. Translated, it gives CASSLGGSRELFF.

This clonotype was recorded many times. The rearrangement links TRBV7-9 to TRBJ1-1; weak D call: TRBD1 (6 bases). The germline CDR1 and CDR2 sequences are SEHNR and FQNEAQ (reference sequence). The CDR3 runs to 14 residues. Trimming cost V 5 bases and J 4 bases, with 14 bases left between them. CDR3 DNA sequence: TGTGCCAGCAGCGCCGACGGAGGGGGCACTGAAGCTTTCTTT. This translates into CASSADGGGTEAFF.

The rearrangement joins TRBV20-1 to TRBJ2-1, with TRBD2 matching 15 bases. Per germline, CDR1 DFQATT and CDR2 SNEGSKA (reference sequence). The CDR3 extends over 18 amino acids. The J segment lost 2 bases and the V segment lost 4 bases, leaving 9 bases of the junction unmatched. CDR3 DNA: TGCAGTGCTAAGGGACTAGCGGGAGGTCTGGGAACCTACAATGAGCAGTTCTTC. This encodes CSAKGLAGGLGTYNEQFF.

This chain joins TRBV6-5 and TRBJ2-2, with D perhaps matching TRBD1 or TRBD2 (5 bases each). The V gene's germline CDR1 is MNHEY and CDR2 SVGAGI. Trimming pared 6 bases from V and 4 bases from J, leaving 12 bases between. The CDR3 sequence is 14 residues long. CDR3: CASRGPGITGELFF. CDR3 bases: TGTGCCAGCAGGGGGCCGGGGATCACCGGGGAGCTGTTTTTT.

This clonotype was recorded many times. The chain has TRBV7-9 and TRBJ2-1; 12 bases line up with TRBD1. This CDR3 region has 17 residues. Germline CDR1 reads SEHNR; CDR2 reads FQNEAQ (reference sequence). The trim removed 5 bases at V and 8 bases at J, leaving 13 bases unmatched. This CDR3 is CASSGPGQGAGSHEQFF. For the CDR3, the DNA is TGTGCCAGCAGCGGGCCGGGACAGGGGGCCGGCTCTCATGAGCAGTTCTTC.

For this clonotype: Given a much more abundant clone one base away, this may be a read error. CDR3 amino acids: CASSWTGASYGYTF. Here the CDR3 DNA reads TGCGCCAGCAGCTGGACAGGGGCCTCCTATGGCTACACCTTC. The chain has TRBV5-1 and TRBJ1-2; the match to TRBD1 covers 9 bases. The CDR3 spans 14 residues. V was pared by 3 bases and J by 4 bases, with 4 bases of the junction left unmatched. The germline CDR1 and CDR2 sequences are SGHRS and YFSETQ.

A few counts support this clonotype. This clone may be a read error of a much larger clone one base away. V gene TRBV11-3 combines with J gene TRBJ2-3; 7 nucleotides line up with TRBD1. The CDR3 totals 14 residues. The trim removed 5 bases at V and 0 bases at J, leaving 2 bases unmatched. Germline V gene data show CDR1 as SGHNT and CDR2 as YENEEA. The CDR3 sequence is CASSEGASTDTQYF. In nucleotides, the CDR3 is TGTGCCAGCAGCGAGGGGGCTAGCACAGATACGCAGTATTTT.